This T cell receptor (beta chain) was retrieved from a study of cytomegalovirus exposure and HLA in healthy donors. Germline-derived CDR1 and CDR2 are SQVTM and ANQGSEA. The CDR3 totals 14 residues. Trimming took 4 bases from V and 5 from J; bases not matched to a gene: 10. This clone was seen only a few times. 13 Jbeta primers and 60 Vbeta primers were used for the PCR. Data came from immunoSEQ multiplex PCR; TCRdb stores just in-frame clones and leaves some out. The data hold about 130,000 clones, with 10% to 13% observed a single time. This chain links TRBV29-1 with TRBJ2-7; 8 positions match TRBD1. This sequence originates from a woman younger than 35 in good health and CMV-seropositive. Sequences were obtained from PBMCs. This CDR3 is CSVGRTGNPHEQYF. The DNA of the CDR3 is TGCAGCGTTGGCAGGACAGGGAATCCCCACGAGCAGTACTTC.